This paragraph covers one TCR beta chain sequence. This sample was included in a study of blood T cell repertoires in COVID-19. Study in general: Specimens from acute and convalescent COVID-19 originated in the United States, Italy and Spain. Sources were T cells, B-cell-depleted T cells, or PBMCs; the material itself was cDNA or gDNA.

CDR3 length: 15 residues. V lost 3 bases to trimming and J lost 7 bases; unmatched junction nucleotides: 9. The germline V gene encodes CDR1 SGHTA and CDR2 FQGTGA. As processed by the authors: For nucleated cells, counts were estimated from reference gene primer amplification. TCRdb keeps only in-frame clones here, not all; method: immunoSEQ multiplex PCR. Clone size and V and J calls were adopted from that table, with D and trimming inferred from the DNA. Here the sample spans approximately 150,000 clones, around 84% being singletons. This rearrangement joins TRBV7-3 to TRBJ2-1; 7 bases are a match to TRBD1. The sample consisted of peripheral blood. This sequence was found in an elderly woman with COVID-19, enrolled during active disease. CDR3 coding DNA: TGTGCCAGCAGCTTCTACGGGACAGTGATGAATGAGCAGTTCTTC. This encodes CASSFYGTVMNEQFF.